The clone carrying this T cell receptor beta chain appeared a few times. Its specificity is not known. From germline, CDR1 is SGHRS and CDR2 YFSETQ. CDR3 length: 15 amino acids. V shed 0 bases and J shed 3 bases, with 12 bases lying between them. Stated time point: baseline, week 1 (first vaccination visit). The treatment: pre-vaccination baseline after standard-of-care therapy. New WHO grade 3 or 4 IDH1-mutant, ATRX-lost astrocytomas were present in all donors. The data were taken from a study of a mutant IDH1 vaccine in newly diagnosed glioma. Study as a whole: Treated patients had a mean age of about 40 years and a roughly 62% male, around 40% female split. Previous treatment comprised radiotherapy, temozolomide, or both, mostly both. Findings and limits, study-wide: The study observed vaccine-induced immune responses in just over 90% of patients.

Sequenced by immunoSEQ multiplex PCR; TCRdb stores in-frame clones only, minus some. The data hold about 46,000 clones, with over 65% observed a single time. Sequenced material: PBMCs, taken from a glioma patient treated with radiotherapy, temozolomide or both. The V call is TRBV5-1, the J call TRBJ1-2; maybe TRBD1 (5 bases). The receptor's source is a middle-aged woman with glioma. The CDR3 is CASSLEGSTYYGYTF. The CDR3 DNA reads TGCGCCAGCAGCTTGGAGGGGAGTACTTACTATGGCTACACCTTC. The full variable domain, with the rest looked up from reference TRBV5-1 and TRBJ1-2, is KAGVTQTPRYLIKTRGQQVTLSCSPISGHRSVSWYQQTPGQGLQFLFEYFSETQRNKGNFPGRFSGRQFSNSRSEMNVSTLELGDSALYLCASSLEGSTYYGYTFGSGTRLTVV.